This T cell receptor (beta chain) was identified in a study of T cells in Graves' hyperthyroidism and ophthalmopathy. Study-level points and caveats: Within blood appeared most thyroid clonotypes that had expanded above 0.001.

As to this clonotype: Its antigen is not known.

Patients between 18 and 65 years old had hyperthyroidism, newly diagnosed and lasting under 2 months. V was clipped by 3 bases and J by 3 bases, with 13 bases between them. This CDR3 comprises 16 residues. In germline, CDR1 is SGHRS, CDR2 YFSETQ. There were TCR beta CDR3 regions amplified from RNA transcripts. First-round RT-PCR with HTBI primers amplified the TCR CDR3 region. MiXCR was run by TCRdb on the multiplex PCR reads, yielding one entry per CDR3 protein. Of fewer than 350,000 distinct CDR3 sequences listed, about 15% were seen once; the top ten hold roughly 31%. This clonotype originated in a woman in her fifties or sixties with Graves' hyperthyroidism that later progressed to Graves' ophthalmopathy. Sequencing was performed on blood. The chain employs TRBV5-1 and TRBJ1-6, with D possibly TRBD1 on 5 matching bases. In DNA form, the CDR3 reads TGCGCCAGCAGCTCTACAGGTAGTGACTATAATTCACCCCTCCACTTT. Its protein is CASSSTGSDYNSPLHF.